One and the same sample provided the 24 T cell receptor beta chains below, sequenced in a study of graft-versus-host responses after intestinal transplantation. Clones were read by immunoSEQ multiplex PCR, and TCRdb kept only the in-frame ones, dropping some. Among approximately 86,000 clones, 91% were seen once, and the ten largest hold less than 0.1%. No antigens are known for them. Sequences were derived from unstimulated CD4+ T cells sorted from spleen or lymph node cells, sampled before intestinal transplant. The receptors originated from a human donor who received an intestinal transplant.

The chain couples TRBV4-1 to TRBJ2-7; 11 bases are shared with TRBD2. Per germline, CDR1 MGHRA and CDR2 YSYEKL. The CDR3 runs 20 residues. V trimming: 2 bases; J trimming: 0 bases; junction bases outside the gene matches: 15. CDR3 in amino acids: CASSQSGVMLGTSGSYEQYF. The CDR3 DNA reads as TGCGCCAGCAGCCAATCTGGTGTAATGTTAGGGACTAGCGGCTCCTACGAGCAGTACTTC.

Here the CDR3 DNA reads TGTGCCAGCAGTTACTCCCTGAATCAGCCCCAGCATTTT. Its translation is CASSYSLNQPQHF. The J gene is TRBJ1-5, the V gene TRBV6-5; D is undetermined. Germline V lookup: CDR1 MNHEY, CDR2 SVGAGI. This CDR3 spans 13 amino acids. Trimming cost V 0 bases and J 4 bases, with 4 bases left between them.

The genes are TRBV7-9 and TRBJ2-3, with D tentatively TRBD2 (6 bases). With 6 bases removed from V and 6 bases from J, the gap between germline ends came to 22 bases. Germline-derived CDR1 and CDR2 are SEHNR and FQNEAQ (reference sequence). The CDR3 has 16 amino acids. The CDR3 nucleotides read TGTGCCAGCAGAAGTAGCGGCCTACTCGGGCGGGATACGCAGTATTTT. It codes for CASRSSGLLGRDTQYF.

The chain recombines TRBV7-2 with TRBJ2-3; 12 nucleotides align to TRBD2. Unmatched junction bases numbered 10, after V lost 4 bases and J lost 2 bases. Germline-derived CDR1 and CDR2 are SGHTA and FQGNSA. The CDR3 loop spans 18 amino acids. CDR3 sequence: CASSSRSLAGGSTDTQYF. CDR3 sequence (DNA): TGTGCCAGCAGCTCAAGGAGTCTAGCGGGGGGGTCCACAGATACGCAGTATTTT.

V is TRBV19 and J is TRBJ2-2; D is unresolved. Between the trimmed V and J ends, which lost 3 bases and 3 bases, there was a span of 11 bases. Germline V lookup: CDR1 LNHDA, CDR2 SQIVND (reference sequence). The CDR3 extends over 15 amino acids. This CDR3 is CASSIRGSDTGELFF. CDR3 coding DNA: TGTGCCAGTAGTATCCGCGGTTCCGACACCGGGGAGCTGTTTTTT. Together with reference TRBV19 and TRBJ2-2, the CDR3 gives the full variable domain: DGGITQSPKYLFRKEGQNVTLSCEQNLNHDAMYWYRQDPGQGLRLIYYSQIVNDFQKGDIAEGYSVSREKKESFPLTVTSAQKNPTAFYLCASSIRGSDTGELFFGEGSRLTVL.

This chain joins TRBV30 and TRBJ1-5; the D is unclear. Looked up from germline, CDR1 is GTSNPN and CDR2 is SVGIG (reference sequence). The V end lost 4 bases, the J end lost 0 bases, and 13 bases lay between the germline ends. The CDR3 runs 15 residues. The CDR3 nucleotides are TGTGCCTGGACCTCCTTTGGGAGTAGCAATCAGCCCCAGCATTTT. Its translation: CAWTSFGSSNQPQHF. The whole variable domain, filled in from reference TRBV30 and TRBJ1-5, reads SQTIHQWPATLVQPVGSPLSLECTVEGTSNPNLYWYRQAAGRGLQLLFYSVGIGQISSEVPQNLSASRPQDRQFILSSKKLLLSDSGFYLCAWTSFGSSNQPQHFGDGTRLSIL.

The genes are TRBV6-6 and TRBJ2-3; TRBD1 matches at 9 bases. Germline V lookup: CDR1 MNHNY, CDR2 SVGAGI (reference sequence). Trimming at V came to 4 bases and at J to 9 bases, leaving 5 bases not matched to a gene. This CDR3 region has 13 residues. The CDR3 DNA follows: TGTGCCAGCAGTTCCCTGGGACAGGGAACGCAGTATTTT. Protein product: CASSSLGQGTQYF.

The V call is TRBV30, the J call TRBJ2-1, with 9 bases fitting TRBD2. Per the germline V gene, CDR1 is GTSNPN and CDR2 is SVGIG (reference sequence). The trim removed 5 bases at V and 6 bases at J, leaving 17 bases unmatched. The CDR3 runs to 17 residues. The CDR3 spells CAWSLPGGLAKVNEQFF. The CDR3 bases are TGTGCCTGGTCCCTCCCCGGGGGACTAGCAAAGGTCAATGAGCAGTTCTTC.

The V gene is TRBV6-5, the J gene TRBJ1-2; 8 nucleotides line up with TRBD1. The germline V gene has CDR1 MNHEY and CDR2 SVGAGI. V lost 2 bases and J lost 7; bases outside the gene matches: 3. This CDR3 contains 13 residues. CDR3: CASSYDRGGGYTF. The CDR3, as DNA: TGTGCCAGCAGTTACGACAGGGGCGGTGGCTACACCTTC.

In regard to this clone: Germline and junction disagree at one end, which may indicate a read error. The chain links TRBV11-2 to TRBJ2-7; TRBD2 matches at 8 bases. This CDR3 is 13 amino acids long. In germline, CDR1 is SGHAT, CDR2 FQNNGV. The CDR3 is CASSLTGGLASTF. The CDR3 DNA reads TGTGCCAGCAGCCTAACGGGGGGGCTAGCCAGCACCTTC. Full variable domain (outside the CDR3, taken from reference TRBV11-2 and TRBJ2-7): EAGVAQSPRYKIIEKRQSVAFWCNPISGHATLYWYQQILGQGPKLLIQFQNNGVVDDSQLPKDRFSAERLKGVDSTLKIQPAKLEDSAVYLCASSLTGGLASTFGPGTRLTVT.

J is TRBJ1-2 and V is TRBV6-5; the D is unclear. This CDR3 is built from 15 residues. V lost 0 bases to trimming and J lost 3 bases, with 11 bases between them. CDR1 and CDR2 from the germline V gene are MNHEY and SVGAGI. CDR3 nucleotides: TGTGCCAGCAGTTACTCGAGCTGGCAGGACTATGGCTACACCTTC. It specifies CASSYSSWQDYGYTF.

This chain links TRBV6-4 with TRBJ1-2, with 8 bases that match TRBD1. Losses at the gene ends were 6 bases for V and 8 bases for J; bases not matched to a gene: 8. In germline, CDR1 is MRHNA, CDR2 SNTAGT. There are 13 residues in the CDR3. The CDR3 nucleotides are TGTGCCAGCAGAACGTCAGGGGGCGCGGGCTACACCTTC. It specifies CASRTSGGAGYTF.

The chain carries TRBV9 and TRBJ2-7; 10 positions agree with TRBD2. In germline, CDR1 is SGDLS, CDR2 YYNGEE. V shed 0 bases and J 0 bases; nucleotides not matched to a gene: 9. The CDR3 has 18 amino acids. For the CDR3, the DNA is TGTGCCAGCAGCGTAGGGGATAGCGGGGGGCCGTACTCCTACGAGCAGTACTTC. Protein product: CASSVGDSGGPYSYEQYF.

V is TRBV15 and J is TRBJ2-1; maybe TRBD2 (6 bases). Trimming pared 4 bases from V and 7 bases from J, leaving 17 bases between. This CDR3 spans 15 amino acids. CDR1 and CDR2 (germline): LNHNV, YYDKDF (reference sequence). CDR3 amino acids: CATSTGQLGGNEQFF. The CDR3 DNA sequence: TGTGCCACCAGCACAGGCCAACTCGGAGGGAATGAGCAGTTCTTC.

This clone came up once. V is TRBV18 and J is TRBJ1-5, with D hard to call. Trimming removed 5 bases from V and 7 bases from J, with 12 bases in between. Per germline, CDR1 KGHSH and CDR2 LQKENI. This CDR3 comprises 13 residues. The CDR3 DNA is TGTGCCAGCTCATCGGACTCGAGGCAGCCCCAGCATTTT. Its protein product is CASSSDSRQPQHF. The full variable domain, its missing parts supplied by reference TRBV18 and TRBJ1-5, is NAGVMQNPRHLVRRRGQEARLRCSPMKGHSHVYWYRQLPEEGLKFMVYLQKENIIDESGMPKERFSAEFPKEGPSILRIQQVVRGDSAAYFCASSSDSRQPQHFGDGTRLSIL.

The chain has TRBV2 and TRBJ1-2; TRBD1 is a possible D gene (6 bases). Germline CDR1 SNHLY, CDR2 FYNNEI. CDR3 size: 16 residues. Trimming shortened V by 2 bases and J by 5 bases, and 18 bases separated the two germline ends. The CDR3 sequence: CASSERTAVLRYGYTF. The CDR3 bases are TGTGCCAGCAGTGAAAGGACAGCTGTACTGCGGTATGGCTACACCTTC.

The J gene is TRBJ1-1, the V gene TRBV5-1; 9 bases fit TRBD1. This CDR3 has 13 residues. The V gene's germline CDR1 is SGHRS and CDR2 YFSETQ. J was trimmed by 4 bases and V by 7 bases; bases with no gene match: 5. The CDR3 nucleotides read TGCGCCAGCGGGGACAGGGTAGGCACTGAAGCTTTCTTT. This translates into CASGDRVGTEAFF.

The chain recombines TRBV18 with TRBJ2-3; 9 positions agree with TRBD2. The length of the CDR3 is 18 residues. J was trimmed by 2 bases and V by 3 bases; bases with no gene match: 12. CDR1 and CDR2 (germline): KGHSH, LQKENI. DNA for the CDR3: TGTGCCAGCTCACCTAGCACTCTAGCGGGGAGAACCACAGATACGCAGTATTTT. It translates to CASSPSTLAGRTTDTQYF.

V is TRBV19 and J is TRBJ1-5; tentative D call: TRBD1 (5 bases). V gave up 5 bases and J gave up 4 bases, with 18 bases separating them. The CDR3 is 16 amino acids. CDR1 and CDR2 (germline): LNHDA, SQIVND (reference sequence). The CDR3 sequence: CASSEQKGQWNQPQHF. CDR3 in DNA: TGTGCCAGTAGTGAGCAAAAGGGGCAATGGAATCAGCCCCAGCATTTT.

As for this clone: Other DNA variants within this sample encode the same CDR3. The chain's CDR3 is CSVEEPRLSHYGYTF. The CDR3, as DNA: TGCAGCGTTGAAGAGCCGCGACTATCTCACTATGGCTACACCTTC. The rearrangement uses TRBV29-1 and TRBJ1-2; D is unresolved. The CDR3 consists of 15 residues. V lost 0 bases and J 3 bases, leaving 14 bases between the germline ends. Germline V gives CDR1 SQVTM, CDR2 ANQGSEA.

V and J are TRBV19 and TRBJ1-2; 10 nucleotides agree with TRBD1. CDR3 size: 11 residues. The V segment lost 11 bases and the J segment 4 bases; nucleotides outside the gene matches: 1. The germline V gene has CDR1 LNHDA and CDR2 SQIVND (reference sequence). The CDR3 loop is CAGQGVYGYTF. The CDR3 DNA reads TGTGCCGGACAGGGGGTCTATGGCTACACCTTC.

The V call is TRBV27, the J call TRBJ1-2; D unclear. CDR1 and CDR2 (germline): MNHEY, SMNVEV (reference sequence). V lost 6 bases and J lost 3, with 8 bases in between. CDR3 length: 12 residues. The CDR3 nucleotides are TGTGCCAGCAGCGGGGATTACTATGGCTACACCTTC. This translates into CASSGDYYGYTF.

The V call is TRBV19, the J call TRBJ1-1; possibly TRBD1 for D (5 bases). The ends were cut back, 6 bases at V and 2 bases at J, with 13 bases in the middle. The CDR3 spans 14 residues. Germline CDR1 LNHDA, CDR2 SQIVND (reference sequence). CDR3 protein: CASSPRVGNTEAFF. CDR3 DNA sequence: TGTGCCAGTAGCCCCAGGGTAGGCAACACTGAAGCTTTCTTT.

CDR3 coding DNA: TGTGCCAGCAGTGAAACAGGGGGCGCAGGGAGGAACGGGCAGTACTTC. This codes for CASSETGGAGRNGQYF. The chain links TRBV6-1 to TRBJ2-7; 9 bases are shared with TRBD1. CDR1 MNHNS and CDR2 SASEGT come from the germline V gene. This CDR3 spans 16 amino acids. V was pared by 2 bases and J by 9 bases, with 14 bases of the junction left unmatched.